This TCR beta chain stems from a study of T cells after yellow fever vaccination (dated by TCRdb to between 2017 and 2020). Broadly, across the study: Libraries from fractions with low cell numbers were prepared with the SMART-Seq v4 Ultra Low Input RNA kit. To track T-cell clones before and after primary and booster YFV17D yellow fever vaccination, bulk TCR alpha and beta repertoires were sequenced longitudinally. Two healthy male donors, one aged 18 to 29 and one aged 30 to 40 years, made up the cohort. Bulk PBMC replicates and cell subsets were isolated from blood drawn at multiple timepoints before and after both primary and secondary immunization.

In this sample, this clonotype turned up a few times. The antigen this receptor binds is unknown. Base qualities are not recorded, but no much larger clone differs from it by a single base. TCR cDNA was synthesized by 5'RACE template switching, which introduced a universal primer site and unique molecular identifiers. Priming of cDNA synthesis was performed from both the TCR alpha and TCR beta constant segments. Library amplification involved two PCR steps, and the second step added sample barcodes and sequencing adapters. Libraries were sequenced on Illumina HiSeq 2500 (2x100 bp) or NovaSeq (2x150 bp). The authors processed their data as follows. MIGEC was used to demultiplex reads and collapse the reads into UMI consensus sequences, and MiXCR was used for V(D)J alignment. Vaccine-responding clonotypes were identified with edgeR using replicate PBMC samples, with FDR below 0.01 and a log2 fold change above 5 up to day 15 being required. Each bulk clonotype received a CD4 or CD8 identity based on whether the sequenced CD4 or CD8 repertoire contained that clonotype at higher abundance. The raw public data were reprocessed by TCRdb itself: fastp quality trimming at Q25, MiXCR clonotype calling, in-frame beta chains only. Entries that share a CDR3 protein sequence are merged under the most common genes and DNA. The V and J calls reflect TCRdb's pipeline rather than the authors' work. Here the sample has a few hundred thousand distinct CDR3 sequences; roughly 6.2% occur a single time. Approximately 15% of the sample is in the top ten clones.

Summary of the overall study and its limitations: After the booster, most clones that had expanded after primary vaccination were detected again (around 97% of CD4 and around nine tenths of CD8), suggesting broad maintenance of memory. Because the study included only a couple of donors, the extent to which the findings can be generalized is limited. Computational filtering was needed because FACS-sorted repertoires could contain abundant contaminating clonotypes from the bulk population. A small share of clonotypes occurred in both CD4 and CD8 compartments, likely arising from convergent recombination. Compared with the primary T-cell response, the secondary T-cell response was faster but weaker, reaching its peak on day 5 rather than on day 15.

The treatment or condition label, as the study defines it: live attenuated yellow fever vaccine strain. At each blood-draw timepoint, two biological replicates of bulk PBMCs were collected. PBMCs were isolated from peripheral blood using a standard Ficoll-Paque protocol. RNA was extracted with TriZol from bulk PBMCs, CD4 and CD8 fractions, and dextramer-positive and dextramer-negative fractions. The germline V gene supplies CDR1 SGHTA and CDR2 FQGNSA. V ends up 6 bases short and J 2 bases short, with an unmatched junction base count of 12. Spanning cysteine to phenylalanine, the CDR3 consists of 17 amino acids. Only the CDR3 region is kept as DNA, spanning 51 bases read in frame from base 1.

The chain is made from TRBV7-2 and TRBJ2-1; 8 middle bases align to TRBD2. The TCR was taken from a man aged 25-45 years who received the YFV17D yellow fever vaccine. The sample consisted of PBMCs, taken 5 days after the yellow fever booster vaccination. The bases read TGTGCCAGCAGTAAAATCCGGGTAGCGGGACCCTACAATGAGCAGTTCTTC. Its translation reads: CASSKIRVAGPYNEQFF.